This T cell receptor beta chain appears in the sequencing data of a study of blood T cell repertoires in COVID-19. Study-wide context: Sources were T cells, B-cell-depleted T cells, or PBMCs; the material itself was cDNA or gDNA.

Source study methods: The assay estimated nucleated cells by amplifying reference gene primers. Assay: immunoSEQ multiplex PCR; the TCRdb copy retains only in-frame clones and omits some. That table supplies the V and J calls and clone size; D and trimming were determined from the DNA. The top ten hold around 17% of the sample, which has about 200,000 clones, more than 70% seen once. After removal of 3 bases from V and 6 bases from J, the junction contained 5 bases not matched to a gene. The CDR3 sequence is 15 residues long. Germline CDR1 and CDR2: LGHNA and YSLEER. Followed over time, Seattle patients had been enrolled while infection was active.

Sequences were obtained from peripheral blood. The chain has TRBV4-3 and TRBJ2-2; 9 bases agree with TRBD1. The clonotype comes from a man aged 50 or older with COVID-19, enrolled during active disease. The CDR3 sequence is CASSQGTGKPGELFF. DNA for the CDR3: TGCGCCAGCAGCCAGGGGACAGGGAAGCCCGGGGAGCTGTTTTTT.